Described below is a single T cell receptor (beta chain) sequence and its context. The patients had localized lung adenocarcinoma, a non-small cell subtype. The record originates from a study of CD4 and CD8 cells across lung adenocarcinoma regions. The CDR3 consists of 15 residues. One entry per CDR3 protein, called by TCRdb with MiXCR from the PCR reads. The data contain 3,000 to 4,500 distinct CDR3 sequences, around three fifths of them singletons. The chain employs TRBV12-3 or TRBV12-4 and TRBJ2-1; TRBD2 matches at 13 bases. The J call may be in error: the DNA end matches TRBJ2-5 better. Sequencing was carried out using CD4+ T cells from the margin of a lung tumor. This clonotype originated in a male donor with lung adenocarcinoma. The CD4 and CD8 labels of this study may be unreliable. The DNA of the CDR3 is TGTGCCAGCAGACCGGGACTAGCGGGGAGAGAGACCCAGTACTTC. Translation: CASRPGLAGRETQYF.